The 14 T cell receptor beta chains below were found in one sample sequenced in a study of T cell responses to AZD1222 COVID-19 vaccine. Sequencing was performed with immunoSEQ multiplex PCR; in TCRdb, only in-frame clones are kept and a portion is missing. Of roughly 270,000 clones detected, 90% to 95% appear once; the ten largest clones hold less than 0.6%. The specimen comprised peripheral blood, sampled 28 days after the second AZD1222 dose. Every receptor here comes from an adult who received the AZD1222 COVID-19 vaccine.

The chain recombines TRBV28 with TRBJ2-1; TRBD2 matches 9 bases. Germline-derived CDR1 and CDR2 are MDHEN and SYDVKM. The CDR3 consists of 15 residues. After removal of 4 bases from V and 2 bases from J, the junction contained 3 bases not matched to a gene. The DNA for the CDR3 is TGTGCCAGCAGTTCAGCGGGGGGCGCCTACAATGAGCAGTTCTTC. This sequence encodes CASSSAGGAYNEQFF.

Details on this clone: The junction and the germline gene differ at one end; a read error may be behind it. The chain is built from TRBV29-1 and TRBJ1-1; D gene unclear. Germline V gene sequence: CDR1 SQVTM, CDR2 ANQGSEA. CDR3 length: 12 amino acids. CDR3 nucleotide sequence: TGCAGCGGTGAAGCAGGAGACACTGAAGCTTTCTTT. This encodes CSGEAGDTEAFF.

This rearrangement joins TRBV2 to TRBJ2-7, with 8 bases that match TRBD2. The V and J ends lost 6 bases and 6 bases, in that order; junction bases with no gene match: 10. The CDR3 contains 14 residues. In germline, CDR1 is SNHLY, CDR2 FYNNEI. The CDR3 spells CASRVGTSIPEQYF. DNA of the CDR3: TGTGCCAGCAGGGTGGGGACTAGTATTCCCGAGCAGTACTTC.

Only one count was recorded for this clone. The chain links TRBV19 to TRBJ1-2; D is undetermined. Trimming shortened V by 3 bases and J by 4 bases, and 18 bases separated the two germline ends. This CDR3 region has 16 residues. CDR1 is LNHDA, CDR2 SQIVND, per germline (reference sequence). The CDR3 DNA sequence: TGTGCCAGTAGTATGTCTGGTCGTAGACCATCCTATGGCTACACCTTC. This codes for CASSMSGRRPSYGYTF.

The CDR3 region has the DNA TGCGCCAGCAGCGCCGGGGTTTCGAACACTGAAGCTTTCTTT. Residues: CASSAGVSNTEAFF. This sequence joins TRBV5-1 and TRBJ1-1; D remains unclear. This CDR3 contains 14 residues. V shed 4 bases and J shed 1 base, with 11 bases lying between them. Per germline, CDR1 SGHRS and CDR2 YFSETQ.

The chain recombines TRBV11-2 with TRBJ2-5, with no clear D. V lost 1 base, J lost 4 bases, and 13 bases lay in between. Per the germline V gene, CDR1 is SGHAT and CDR2 is FQNNGV. This CDR3 has 15 amino acids. DNA of the CDR3: TGTGCCAGCAGCTTAGCGGTGGCCCCGGGAGAGACCCAGTACTTC. Protein product: CASSLAVAPGETQYF.

The chain joins TRBV10-3 to TRBJ2-2, with a weak D call TRBD2 (6 bases). The CDR3 runs 14 residues. Germline V gives CDR1 ENHRY, CDR2 SYGVKD. V was pared by 9 bases and J by 0 bases, with 11 bases between. The CDR3 region has the DNA TGTGCCATGCGGGACCCACCGAACACCGGGGAGCTGTTTTTT. The encoded protein is CAMRDPPNTGELFF.

V and J are TRBV6-4 and TRBJ2-5; a possible D gene is TRBD2 (6 bases). Trimming shortened V by 1 base and J by 4 bases, and 13 bases separated the two germline ends. Germline CDR1 is MRHNA and CDR2 is SNTAGT. This CDR3 is 15 amino acids long. Here the CDR3 DNA reads TGTGCCAGCAGTGACTGGACACGGGGGAGAGAGACCCAGTACTTC. Translating it yields CASSDWTRGRETQYF.

This sequence joins TRBV9 and TRBJ2-1, with 8 bases identical to TRBD2. The length of the CDR3 is 15 residues. V lost 3 bases to trimming and J lost 2 bases; unmatched junction nucleotides: 4. Germline V gives CDR1 SGDLS, CDR2 YYNGEE. The CDR3 DNA reads as TGTGCCAGCAGCGCCAGCGGGAGAACCTACAATGAGCAGTTCTTC. Its translation: CASSASGRTYNEQFF.

About this clone itself: Since no conserved phenylalanine or tryptophan closes the CDR3, a read error is the likely cause. It is unclear where the CDR3 begins or ends on the DNA, so no DNA is shown, and the CDR3 is as TCRdb lists it. V usage is TRBV4-2 and J usage is TRBJ1-2. The CDR3 extends over 17 residues, inclusive of both ends. Germline assignment: CDR1 LGHNA and CDR2 YNFKEQ. CDR3 sequence reads: CASSQDRTGRIAVFPSG.

The genes are TRBV7-3 and TRBJ1-1; D is uncertain. Trimming removed 5 bases from V and 8 bases from J, with 12 bases in between. CDR1 SGHTA and CDR2 FQGTGA come from the germline V gene. The CDR3 has 12 amino acids. The CDR3 region is CASSPGTEEAFF. The CDR3 DNA reads TGTGCCAGCAGCCCCGGTACGGAGGAAGCTTTCTTT.

This chain connects TRBV9 to TRBJ2-7, with TRBD2 matching over 7 bases. Germline values: CDR1 SGDLS, CDR2 YYNGEE. The CDR3 loop spans 12 amino acids. CDR3 residues: CAARGEPGEQYF. CDR3 DNA: TGTGCGGCCCGGGGGGAACCGGGGGAGCAGTACTTC.

V usage is TRBV18 and J usage is TRBJ2-2; the match to TRBD2 covers 8 bases. The germline V gene encodes CDR1 KGHSH and CDR2 LQKENI. J gave up 7 bases and V 6 bases, and 13 bases lay outside the gene matches. The CDR3 runs to 16 residues. CDR3 region: CASSRRLAGGGGELFF. The CDR3 nucleotides are TGTGCCAGCTCCCGCCGGCTCGCGGGAGGAGGCGGGGAGCTGTTTTTT.

The chain uses TRBV7-9 and TRBJ1-2, with D hard to call. Germline V lookup: CDR1 SEHNR, CDR2 FQNEAQ (reference sequence). This CDR3 has 14 amino acids. V shed 0 bases and J shed 2 bases, with 7 bases lying between them. CDR3 sequence: CASSLALTNYGYTF. CDR3 coding DNA: TGTGCCAGCAGCTTAGCGCTGACAAACTATGGCTACACCTTC.